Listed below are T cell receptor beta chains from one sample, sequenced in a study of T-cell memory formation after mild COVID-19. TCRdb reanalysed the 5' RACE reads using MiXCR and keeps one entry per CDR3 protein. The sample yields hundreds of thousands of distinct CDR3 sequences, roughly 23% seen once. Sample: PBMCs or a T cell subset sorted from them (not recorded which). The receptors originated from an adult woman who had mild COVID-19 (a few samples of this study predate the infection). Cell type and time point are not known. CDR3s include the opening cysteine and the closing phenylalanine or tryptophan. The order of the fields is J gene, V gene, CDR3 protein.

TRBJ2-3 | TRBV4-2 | CASSQGSSGSTDTQYF
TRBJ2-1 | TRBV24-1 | CATSDPINEQFF
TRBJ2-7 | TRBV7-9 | CASSLVQGRGEQYF
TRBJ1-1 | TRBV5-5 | CASSAGQGVNTEAFF
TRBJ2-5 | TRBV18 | CASSPSKTQYF
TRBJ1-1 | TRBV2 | CASSKDRASPNMNTEAFF
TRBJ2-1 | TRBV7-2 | CASSLARWTSGSDEQFF
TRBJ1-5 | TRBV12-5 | CASGSYDSNQPQHF
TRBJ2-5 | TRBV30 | CAWDPANQETQYF
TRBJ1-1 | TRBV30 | CASENVGAFF
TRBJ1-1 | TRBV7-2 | CASRGVAEAFF
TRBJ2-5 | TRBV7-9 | CASGRPSGTGEETQYF
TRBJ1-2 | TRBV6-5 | CASSYSMGYGYTF
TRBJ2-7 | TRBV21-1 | CASSKGENYEQYF
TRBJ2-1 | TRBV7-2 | CASSLEGGEQFF
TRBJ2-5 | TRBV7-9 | CASSLASSGRGQETQYF
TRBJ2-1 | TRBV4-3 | CASSFSGRAYGEQFF
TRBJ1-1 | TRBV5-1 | CASSGGTEAFF
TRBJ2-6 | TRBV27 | CASSSPPSGANVLTF
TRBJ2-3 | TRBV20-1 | CSALVDTQYF
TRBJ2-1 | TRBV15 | CATSTPKGTLQVYNEQFF
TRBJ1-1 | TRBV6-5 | CASSLDSGGPEAFF
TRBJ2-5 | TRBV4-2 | CASSQDVTNQETQYF
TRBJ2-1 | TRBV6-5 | CASSYRRGGGNEQFF
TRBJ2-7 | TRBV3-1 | CASSELIGGRTYEQYF
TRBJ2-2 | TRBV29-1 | CSVEKTGELFF
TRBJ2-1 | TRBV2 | CASSDSHSYNEQFF
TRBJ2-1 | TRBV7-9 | CASVAGGYNEQFF
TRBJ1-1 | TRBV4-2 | CASSQVETGTHEAFF
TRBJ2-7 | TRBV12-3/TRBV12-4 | CASSFSRPRDTYYEQYF
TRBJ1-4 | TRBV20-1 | CSASRGEKLFF
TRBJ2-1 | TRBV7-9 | CASSPGTGPSYNEQFF
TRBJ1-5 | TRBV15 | CATSSRGWAQPQHF
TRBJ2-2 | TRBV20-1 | CSARDALGHTNTGELFF
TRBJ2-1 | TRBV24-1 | CATSDPLRTSYNEQFF
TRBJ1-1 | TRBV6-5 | CASTKGHMNTEAFF
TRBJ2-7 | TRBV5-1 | CASSLGVSGYEQYF